The clone carrying this T cell receptor (beta chain) was seen a single time. The target antigen is unknown. CDR1 SGHTA and CDR2 FQGNSA come from the germline V gene. V trimming: 5 bases; J trimming: 10 bases; junction bases outside the gene matches: 4. CDR3 length: 12 residues. These data originate in a study of cytomegalovirus exposure and HLA in healthy donors. Whole-study findings and limits: In a later analysis, a genetic analysis reported fewer productive-TCR N-insertions in an Asian-associated ancestry cluster than the cohort average. A later analysis found most CMV-associated TCR beta chains apparently HLA-restricted.

PCR used 60 Vbeta primers and 13 Jbeta primers. Original processing notes: In a later analysis, roughly 10 million of about 80 million unique beta chains occurred in at least two donors. Data came from immunoSEQ multiplex PCR; TCRdb stores just in-frame clones and leaves some out. V and J calls plus clone size are reproduced from that table; the DNA served to infer D and trimming. The sample has about 150,000 clones; 70% to 90% are singletons. This clonotype originated in a woman younger than 30 in good health and CMV-seronegative. The V call is TRBV7-2, the J call TRBJ2-1; 8 positions match TRBD2. Specimen: PBMCs. CDR3 sequence: CASSPQREEQFF. The CDR3 nucleotides read TGTGCCAGCAGCCCTCAGCGGGAGGAGCAGTTCTTC.